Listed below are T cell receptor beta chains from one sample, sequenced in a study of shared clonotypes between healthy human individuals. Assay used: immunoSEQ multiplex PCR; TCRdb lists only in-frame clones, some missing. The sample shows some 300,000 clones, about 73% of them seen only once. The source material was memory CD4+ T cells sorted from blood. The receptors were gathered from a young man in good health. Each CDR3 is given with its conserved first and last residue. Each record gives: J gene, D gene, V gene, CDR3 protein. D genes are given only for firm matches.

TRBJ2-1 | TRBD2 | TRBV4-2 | CASSLGLAGLNEQFF
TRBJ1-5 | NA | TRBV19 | CASTPRITPNQPQHF
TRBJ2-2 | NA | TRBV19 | CASQWQRNTGELFF
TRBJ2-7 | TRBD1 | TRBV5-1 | CASSTRGGAVYEQYF
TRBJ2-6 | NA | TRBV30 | CAWTNYQTGANVLTF
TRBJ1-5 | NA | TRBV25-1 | CASSGSTEYNQPQHF
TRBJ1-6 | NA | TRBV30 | CAWSVLGYYNSPLHF
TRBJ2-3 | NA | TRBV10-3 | CAISESNRGGTDTQYF
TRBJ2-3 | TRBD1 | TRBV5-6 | CASSWDRGLGDTQYF
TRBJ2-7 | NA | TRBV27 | CASSLGGGLSYEQYF
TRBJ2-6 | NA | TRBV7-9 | CASIAERFRMNSGANVLTF
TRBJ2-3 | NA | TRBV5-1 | CASSPRPGTLGDTQYF
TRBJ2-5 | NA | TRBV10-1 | CASSGTAEGETQYF
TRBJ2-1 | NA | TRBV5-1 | CASSLDNDEQFF
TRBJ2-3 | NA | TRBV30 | CAWNFRGGTDTQYF
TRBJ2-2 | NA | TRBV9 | CASSVAVDTGELFF
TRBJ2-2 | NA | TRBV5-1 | CASSAYTGELFF
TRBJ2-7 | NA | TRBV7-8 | CASSSPGGHRGPGEQYF
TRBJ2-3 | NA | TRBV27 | CASSSFGVPYLDTQYF
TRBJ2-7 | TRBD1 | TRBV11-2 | CASSLGTGEYEQYF
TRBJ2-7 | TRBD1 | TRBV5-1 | CASSDRGAIYEQYF
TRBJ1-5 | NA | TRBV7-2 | CASSQSYDQPQHF
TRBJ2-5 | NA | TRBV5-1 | CASSESDLEETQYF
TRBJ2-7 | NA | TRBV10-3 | CAIREGRNYEQYF
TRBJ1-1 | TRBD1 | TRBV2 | CASRQGLSTEAFF
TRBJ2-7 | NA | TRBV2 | CASRERMTSYEQYF
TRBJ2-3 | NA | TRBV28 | CASGSRTTEILRSTDTQYF
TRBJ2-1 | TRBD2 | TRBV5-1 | CASSDSSGSFNEQFF